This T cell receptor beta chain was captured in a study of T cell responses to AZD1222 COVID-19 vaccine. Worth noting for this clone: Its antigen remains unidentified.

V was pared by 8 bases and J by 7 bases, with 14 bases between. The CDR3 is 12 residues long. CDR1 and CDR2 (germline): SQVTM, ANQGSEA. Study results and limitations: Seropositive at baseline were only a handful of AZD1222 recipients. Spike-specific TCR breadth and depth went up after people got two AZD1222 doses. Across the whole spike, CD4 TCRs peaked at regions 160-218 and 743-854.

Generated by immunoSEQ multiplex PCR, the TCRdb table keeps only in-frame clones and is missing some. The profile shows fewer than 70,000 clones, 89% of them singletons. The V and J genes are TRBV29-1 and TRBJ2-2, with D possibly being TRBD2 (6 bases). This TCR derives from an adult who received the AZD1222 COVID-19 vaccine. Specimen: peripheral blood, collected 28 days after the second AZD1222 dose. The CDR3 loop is CSLGEVGGELFF. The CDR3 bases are TGCAGCCTAGGGGAGGTTGGCGGGGAGCTGTTTTTT.